These 8 T cell receptor beta chains originate from one sample sequenced in a study of beta chain features in type 1 diabetes. Isolated RNA was reverse transcribed in full, so expressed TCRB transcripts were sequenced. Method: immunoSEQ multiplex PCR; TCRdb's copy keeps in-frame clones and lacks some. The sample consists of hundreds of thousands of clones, around 16% of them appearing once. Sequencing was performed on naive CD4+ T cells from blood. The receptors were gathered from a man younger than 35 in good health.

The rearrangement links TRBV14 to TRBJ2-7; D may be TRBD1 (5 bases). Trimming cost V 1 base and J 2 bases, with 15 bases left between them. The germline V gene has CDR1 SGHDN and CDR2 FVKESK. The CDR3 totals 16 residues. CDR3 coding DNA: TGTGCCAGCAGCCAAGGGGCTGGACAACAGGCCTACGAGCAGTACTTC. Translating it yields CASSQGAGQQAYEQYF.

This clone was seen a few times. V gene TRBV20-1 combines with J gene TRBJ2-1; 7 positions agree with TRBD1. The CDR3 spans 11 residues. Germline CDR1 is DFQATT and CDR2 is SNEGSKA (reference sequence). The J segment lost 15 bases and the V segment lost 6 bases, leaving 11 bases of the junction unmatched. This CDR3 is CSAGQAARGFF. The DNA of the CDR3 is TGCAGTGCCGGACAGGCTGCAAGGGGGTTCTTC.

This clone has just a few counts. The chain has TRBV7-2 and TRBJ2-2, with D possibly TRBD1 on 5 matching bases. Germline CDR1 is SGHTA and CDR2 is FQGNSA. The CDR3 is 15 residues long. Trimming shortened V by 1 base and J by 0 bases, and 6 bases separated the two germline ends. The DNA of the CDR3 is TGTGCCAGCAGCTTAGGACAGTCGAACACCGGGGAGCTGTTTTTT. Translation: CASSLGQSNTGELFF.

The chain links TRBV5-4 to TRBJ2-7, with 7 bases that match TRBD1. Trimming at V came to 6 bases and at J to 6 bases, leaving 15 bases not matched to a gene. This CDR3 contains 15 residues. Germline V gives CDR1 SGHNT, CDR2 YYREEE (reference sequence). The CDR3 here is CASTTLTGLRGEQYF. The CDR3 nucleotides are TGTGCCAGCACCACTCTGACAGGGTTACGTGGCGAGCAGTACTTC. The full variable domain, its missing parts supplied by reference TRBV5-4 and TRBJ2-7, is ETGVTQSPTHLIKTRGQQVTLRCSSQSGHNTVSWYQQALGQGPQFIFQYYREEENGRGNFPPRFSGLQFPNYSSELNVNALELDDSALYLCASTTLTGLRGEQYFGPGTRLTVT.

This clone showed up just a few times. The chain links TRBV21-1 to TRBJ2-7; TRBD1 is the table's D call, not checked against the DNA. TRBV21-1 is a pseudogene locus. There are 15 residues in the CDR3. The DNA of the CDR3 is TGTGCCAGCAGCCCTAGGGGGCAAATCACCTACGAGCAGTACTTC. Translated: CASSPRGQITYEQYF.

With regard to this clone: The same CDR3 arises from other DNA sequences in this sample as well. The chain carries TRBV7-9 and TRBJ1-2; the D gene is possibly TRBD1 (5 bases). Germline-derived CDR1 and CDR2 are SEHNR and FQNEAQ (reference sequence). The CDR3 has 14 amino acids. Trimming pared 3 bases from V and 4 bases from J, leaving 12 bases between. The CDR3 bases are TGTGCCAGCAGCTTCTCCGGGACGCTCTATGGCTACACCTTC. As protein: CASSFSGTLYGYTF.

Only a few counts were recorded for this clone. The chain recombines TRBV18 with TRBJ2-5; D is perhaps TRBD1 (5 bases). V lost 3 bases to trimming and J lost 0 bases, with 8 bases between them. The CDR3 extends over 14 amino acids. The V gene's germline CDR1 is KGHSH and CDR2 LQKENI. The CDR3 here is CASSPGHNQETQYF. DNA for the CDR3: TGTGCCAGCTCACCCGGACACAACCAAGAGACCCAGTACTTC.

The chain recombines TRBV9 with TRBJ1-1; D unclear. The V gene lost 0 bases and the J gene lost 1 base, with 10 bases spanning the gap. Germline CDR1 and CDR2: SGDLS and YYNGEE. The CDR3 totals 15 residues. The CDR3 DNA reads as TGTGCCAGCAGCGTAGCTGCGGGGAAGAACACTGAAGCTTTCTTT. It is translated as CASSVAAGKNTEAFF.